Sequencing of this TCR beta chain was carried out in a study of memory CD4+ T cells and cytomegalovirus serostatus. Looking at the study overall: This sample comes from healthy Belgian adults, under 10 CMV seropositive, 24 seronegative. Study-wide results and limits: The CMV-associated TCR signature appears largely within the CD4+ memory repertoire.

In the case of this clone: Antigen unknown.

Profiled with immunoSEQ multiplex PCR; TCRdb holds only in-frame clones, not every one. Of roughly 45,000 clones in the sample, just under 80% are singletons; the top ten hold 0.55%. Single viable CD3+CD4+CD8-CD45RO+ cells were sorted as the memory CD4+ T cells. This CDR3 has 14 amino acids. Trimming took off 4 bases at V and 1 base at J, with 10 bases between the two ends. Germline V gene lookup returns CDR1 SGHNT and CDR2 YYREEE (reference sequence). The clonotype comes from an adult in good health and CMV-seronegative. The chain is built from TRBV5-4 and TRBJ2-3; possible D gene TRBD1, 5 bases. What was sequenced was memory CD4+ T cells from blood. CDR3 residues: CASSLRTRTDTQYF. Written as DNA, the CDR3 is TGTGCCAGCAGCCTCCGGACACGCACAGATACGCAGTATTTT.